The following is a TCR beta chain sequence with its context. This record comes from a study of T cells after somatic rescue of genetic block. Trimming took 5 bases from V and 6 from J; bases not matched to a gene: 4. CDR3 size: 14 residues. Germline V gives CDR1 SGHAT, CDR2 FQDESV (reference sequence). This table comes from immunoSEQ multiplex PCR, and its TCRdb copy is limited to in-frame clones, with some not included. The sample gives about 88,000 clones, approximately 90% of which show up once; under 2% is in the top ten. This receptor was identified in a woman aged 18-29 years. Sample: peripheral blood mononuclear cells (PBMCs). The chain recombines TRBV11-1 with TRBJ1-1; 12 nucleotides match TRBD1. DNA for the CDR3: TGTGCCAGCAGCGGGGGACAGGGGGCCCCTGAAGCTTTCTTT. Protein: CASSGGQGAPEAFF.